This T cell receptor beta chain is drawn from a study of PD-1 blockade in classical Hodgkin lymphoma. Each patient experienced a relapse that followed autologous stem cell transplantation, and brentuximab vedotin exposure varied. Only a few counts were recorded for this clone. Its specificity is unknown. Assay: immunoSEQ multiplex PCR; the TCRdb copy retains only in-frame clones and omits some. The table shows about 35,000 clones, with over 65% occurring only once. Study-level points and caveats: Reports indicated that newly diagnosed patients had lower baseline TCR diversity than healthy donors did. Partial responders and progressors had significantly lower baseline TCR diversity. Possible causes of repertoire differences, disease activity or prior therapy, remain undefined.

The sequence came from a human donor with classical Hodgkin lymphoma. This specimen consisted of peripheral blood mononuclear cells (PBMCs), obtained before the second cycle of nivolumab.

The CDR3 region has the DNA TGTGCCAGCGGTGATGAAAAACTGTTTTTT. It is translated as CASGDEKLFF. This chain joins TRBV5-8 and TRBJ1-4; D gene uncertain. Germline V lookup: CDR1 SGHTS, CDR2 YDEGEE. The ends were cut back, 7 bases at V and 6 bases at J, with 4 bases in the middle. The CDR3 is 10 amino acids.